This T cell receptor beta chain was sequenced in a study of Ad26.COV2.S vaccination and SARS-CoV-2 variants. Study context: Intramuscularly, Ad26.COV2.S was given either once or twice, 56 days apart.

General study findings and limits: Placebo and vaccine recipients had non-spike TCR breadth that was similar. Total T cell responses were possibly underestimated by TCR breadth and depth analyses. Vaccinees reportedly had broad spike-specific CD8+ and CD4+ T cell responses.

Described treatment: 15 to 20 received Ad26.COV2.S at low or high dose, single or two shots; about 5 received placebo; per-sample allocation not given. Samples analyzed were those drawn on day 63 after the first vaccine or placebo injection. Here immunoSEQ multiplex PCR was the method, and the copy in TCRdb shows in-frame clones only, minus some. The sample shows around 450,000 clones, roughly nine tenths of them seen only once. The CDR3 consists of 14 residues. After removal of 5 bases from V and 4 bases from J, the junction contained 6 bases not matched to a gene. Germline loops: CDR1 SNHLY, CDR2 FYNNEI. Note on this clone: Its matching antigen is unknown.

This sequence was found in a person between 18 and 65 years old who received the Ad26.COV2.S COVID-19 vaccine or a placebo. The chain carries TRBV2 and TRBJ2-3; 7 bases are shared with TRBD1. Sequenced here: peripheral blood, sampled in a trial of Ad26.COV2.S vaccine versus placebo. The CDR3 region is CASSFGQDPDTQYF. For the CDR3, the DNA is TGTGCCAGCAGTTTCGGACAGGACCCAGATACGCAGTATTTT.